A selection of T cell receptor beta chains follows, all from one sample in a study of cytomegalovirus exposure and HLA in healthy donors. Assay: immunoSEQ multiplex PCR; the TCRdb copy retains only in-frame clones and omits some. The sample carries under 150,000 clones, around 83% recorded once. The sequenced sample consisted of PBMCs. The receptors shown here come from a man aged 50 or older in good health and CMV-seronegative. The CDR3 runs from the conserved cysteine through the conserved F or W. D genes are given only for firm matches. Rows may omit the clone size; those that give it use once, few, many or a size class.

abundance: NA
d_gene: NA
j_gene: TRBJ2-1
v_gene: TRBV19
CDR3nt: TGTGCCAGTAGCCCGTTGCAGGGCACCTACAATGAGCAGTTCTTC
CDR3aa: CASSPLQGTYNEQFF

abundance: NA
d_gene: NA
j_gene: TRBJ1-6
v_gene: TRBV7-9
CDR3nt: TGTGCCAGCAGTCCCACCGGAGAACAGGGTCCCAATTCACCCCTCCACTTT
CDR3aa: CASSPTGEQGPNSPLHF

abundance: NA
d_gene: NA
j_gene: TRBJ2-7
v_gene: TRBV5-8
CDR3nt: TGTGCCAGCAGCCTTCGGTACGAGCAGTACTTC
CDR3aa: CASSLRYEQYF

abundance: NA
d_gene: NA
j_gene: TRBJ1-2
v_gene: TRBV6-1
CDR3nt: TGTGCCAGCATTCGGAAGCTCGGGTATGGCTACACCTTC
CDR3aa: CASIRKLGYGYTF

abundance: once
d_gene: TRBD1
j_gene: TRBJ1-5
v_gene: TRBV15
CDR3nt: TGTGCCACCAGCAGACGGACAGGGGTATTGGGTAGCAATCAGCCCCAGCATTTT
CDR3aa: CATSRRTGVLGSNQPQHF

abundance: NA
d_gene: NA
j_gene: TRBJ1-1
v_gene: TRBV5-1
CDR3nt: TGCGCCAGCAGCCACATCGAGGTAAACACTGAAGCTTTCTTT
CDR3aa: CASSHIEVNTEAFF

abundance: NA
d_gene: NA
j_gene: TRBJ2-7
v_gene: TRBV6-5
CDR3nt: TGTGCCAGCAGTTACTCTTCCGCATACAGCTACGAGCAGTACTTC
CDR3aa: CASSYSSAYSYEQYF

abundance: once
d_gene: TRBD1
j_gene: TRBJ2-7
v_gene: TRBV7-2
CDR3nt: TGTGCCAGCAGCTTAGGACAGGGTCTGACCTACGAGCAGTACTTC
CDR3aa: CASSLGQGLTYEQYF

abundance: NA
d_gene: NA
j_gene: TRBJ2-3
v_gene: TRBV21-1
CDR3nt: TGTGCCAGCAGCAACGGATCGGACTTACACACAGATACGCAGTATTTT
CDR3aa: CASSNGSDLHTDTQYF

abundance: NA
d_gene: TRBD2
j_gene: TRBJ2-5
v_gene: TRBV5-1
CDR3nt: TGCGCCAGCAGCCCCAGACTAGCGGGGGGGGTAGAGACCCAGTACTTC
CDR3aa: CASSPRLAGGVETQYF

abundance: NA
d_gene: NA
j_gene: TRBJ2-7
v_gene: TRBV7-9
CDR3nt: TGTGCCAGCAGCTCCTTGACAGGCAGCTCCTACGAGCAGTACTTC
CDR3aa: CASSSLTGSSYEQYF

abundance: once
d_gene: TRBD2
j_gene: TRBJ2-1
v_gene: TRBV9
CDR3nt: TGTGCCAGCAGCGTAGTGGGCCCAGCGGGGGAGCAGTTCTTC
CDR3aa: CASSVVGPAGEQFF

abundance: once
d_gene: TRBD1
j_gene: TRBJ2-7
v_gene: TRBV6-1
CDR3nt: TGTGCCAGCAGGCCTCAACAGGGGCCCCTCTACGAGCAGTACTTC
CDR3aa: CASRPQQGPLYEQYF

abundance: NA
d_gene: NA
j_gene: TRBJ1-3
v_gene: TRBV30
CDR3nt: TGTGCCTGGAGTGTACGGGGGGCTCCTGGAAACACCATATATTTT
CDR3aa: CAWSVRGAPGNTIYF

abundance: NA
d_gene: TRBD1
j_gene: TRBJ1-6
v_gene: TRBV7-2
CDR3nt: TGTGCCAGCAGTTTCACAGGGGTTAATTCACCCCTCCACTTT
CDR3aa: CASSFTGVNSPLHF

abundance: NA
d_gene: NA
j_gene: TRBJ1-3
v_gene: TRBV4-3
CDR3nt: TGCGCCAGCAGCCTTACAGGGAAGGGCACTGGAAACACCATATATTTT
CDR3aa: CASSLTGKGTGNTIYF

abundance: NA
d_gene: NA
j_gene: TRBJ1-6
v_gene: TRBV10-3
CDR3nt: TGTGCCATCATGGGGGCGTCCTATAATTCACCCCTCCACTTT
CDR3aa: CAIMGASYNSPLHF

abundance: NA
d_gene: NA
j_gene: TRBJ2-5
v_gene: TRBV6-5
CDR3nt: TGTGCCAGCAGTTACTCCGGGGAGACCCAGTACTTC
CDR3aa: CASSYSGETQYF

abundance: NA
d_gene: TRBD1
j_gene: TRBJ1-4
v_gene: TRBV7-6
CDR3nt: TGTGCCAGCAGCCACGACCGACAGGGGTGGGATGAAAAACTGTTTTTT
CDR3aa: CASSHDRQGWDEKLFF

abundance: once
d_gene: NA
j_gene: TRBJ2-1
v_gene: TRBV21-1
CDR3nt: TGTGCCAGCAGCAAAGGGGACACCAAAAATCTAGACAATGAGCAGTTCTTC
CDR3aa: CASSKGDTKNLDNEQFF

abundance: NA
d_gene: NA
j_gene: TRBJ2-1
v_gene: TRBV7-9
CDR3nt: TGTGCCAGCAGCCCCGGGAGTCTCAATGAGCAGTTCTTC
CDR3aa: CASSPGSLNEQFF

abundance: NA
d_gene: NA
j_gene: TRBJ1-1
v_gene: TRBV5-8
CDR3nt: TGTGCCAGCAGCTTACCACAGGGTGTTGAAGCTTTCTTT
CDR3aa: CASSLPQGVEAFF

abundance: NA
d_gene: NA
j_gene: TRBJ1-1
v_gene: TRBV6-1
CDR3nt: TGTGCCAGCAGTGGTAGACAGACGAACACTGAAGCTTTCTTT
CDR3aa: CASSGRQTNTEAFF

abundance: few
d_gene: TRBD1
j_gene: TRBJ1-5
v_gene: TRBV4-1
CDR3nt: TGCGCCAGCAGCCAAGAGGGGACAGGGAACAATCAGCCCCAGCATTTT
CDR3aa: CASSQEGTGNNQPQHF